The clone carrying this TCR beta chain is medium-sized in the sample. The antigen is undetermined. Its ends do not fully match the called genes, so a read error is possible. This entry comes from a study of T-cell reconstitution after alpha-beta-depleted transplantation in children. Findings and caveats of the study: T-cell numbers and diversity one year post-transplant derived largely from freshly generated T cells. Alpha-beta T cells present about two months after transplant were reported to originate from several hundred expanded graft clones.

As it was prepared, the TCRbeta library received unique molecular identifiers. MiXCR, applied by TCRdb to the PCR reads, yields one record per CDR3 protein. The profile shows about 300,000 distinct CDR3 sequences, 6.5% to 9% of them singletons. The CDR3 totals 14 residues. Germline assignment: CDR1 SGHRS and CDR2 YFSETQ. V and J are TRBV5-1 and TRBJ2-5; TRBD2 matches at 11 bases. This clonotype was sampled from a female patient aged 2-9 years who had a stem cell transplant for Fanconi anemia, so the T cells may come from the graft donor. Specimen: peripheral blood, collected 360 days after TCRalphabeta/CD19-depleted stem cell transplant. CDR3 nucleotide sequence: TGTGCCAGCAGTTTACTAGCGGGGGAAGAGACCCAGTACTTC. It is translated as CASSLLAGEETQYF.